What follows are 30 T cell receptor beta chains derived from one specimen sequenced in a study of response to subunit inactivated influenza vaccine. From the RT-PCR reads, TCRdb called clonotypes with MiXCR, one entry per CDR3 protein. The sample has 500,000 to 550,000 distinct CDR3 sequences, 6% to 9% seen once. The sample consisted of PBMCs from blood, taken roughly 24 months after vaccination. The receptors derive from a man aged 50 to 69 who received an inactivated influenza vaccine.

This clonotype has a count of ten or more. This rearrangement joins TRBV12-3 or TRBV12-4 to TRBJ1-1, with D unresolved. V was trimmed by 5 bases and J by 1 base, leaving 11 bases between them. CDR3 size: 14 residues. The CDR3 nucleotides are TGTGCCAGCAGTGTAATAGGCGGGAACACTGAAGCTTTCTTT. Translated: CASSVIGGNTEAFF.

This clonotype was recorded a few times. The V and J genes are TRBV6-5 and TRBJ1-4; D is uncertain. The germline CDR1 and CDR2 sequences are MNHEY and SVGAGI. V was trimmed by 2 bases and J by 4 bases, leaving 14 bases between them. The CDR3 length is 16 residues. DNA of the CDR3: TGTGCCAGCAGTTACCATGGAGGAATCGATAATGAAAAACTGTTTTTT. Amino acid sequence: CASSYHGGIDNEKLFF.

The chain joins TRBV20-1 to TRBJ2-5; 7 positions agree with TRBD2. The CDR3 has 15 residues. Germline loops: CDR1 DFQATT, CDR2 SNEGSKA (reference sequence). Germline trimming cut 2 bases from V and 2 bases from J; bases unmatched to any gene: 8. The CDR3 DNA is TGCAGTGCTAGAAAGAGCGGGGAGCCACAAGAGACCCAGTACTTC. It encodes CSARKSGEPQETQYF.

There are a few counts of this clonotype. The chain couples TRBV4-3 to TRBJ1-2; unclear D gene. This CDR3 is built from 14 residues. Germline assignment: CDR1 LGHNA and CDR2 YSLEER. Trimming removed 0 bases from V and 2 bases from J, with 7 bases in between. The CDR3 region has the DNA TGCGCCAGCAGCCAAGATATAGGGAACTATGGCTACACCTTC. It encodes CASSQDIGNYGYTF.

V usage is TRBV6-1 and J usage is TRBJ1-2, with D perhaps TRBD1 (6 bases). The CDR3 has 14 amino acids. V shed 6 bases and J shed 2 bases, with 13 bases lying between them. Germline V gene sequence: CDR1 MNHNS, CDR2 SASEGT. The CDR3 is CASRPTGRNYGYTF. In DNA form, the CDR3 reads TGTGCCAGCAGGCCTACAGGGCGGAACTATGGCTACACCTTC.

This clonotype was counted ten times or more. The J gene is TRBJ2-4, the V gene TRBV15, with 16 positions matching TRBD2. Losses at the gene ends were 5 bases for V and 1 base for J; bases not matched to a gene: 11. This CDR3 region has 20 residues. Germline V gene sequence: CDR1 LNHNV, CDR2 YYDKDF (reference sequence). The CDR3 region has the DNA TGTGCCACCAGCCCTTTACCGGGACTAGCGGGGGGGCAGGCCAAAAACATTCAGTACTTC. Translated: CATSPLPGLAGGQAKNIQYF.

This clonotype was detected only a few times. The chain employs TRBV5-1 and TRBJ2-3; D not certain. CDR3 length equals 13 residues. Between the trimmed V and J ends, which lost 4 bases and 4 bases, there was a span of 10 bases. The V gene's germline CDR1 is SGHRS and CDR2 YFSETQ. CDR3 nucleotide sequence: TGCGCCAGCAGCCTATCTAGGCCAGATACGCAGTATTTT. Translation: CASSLSRPDTQYF.

The J gene is TRBJ2-1, the V gene TRBV3-1; TRBD2 matches at 8 bases. V was clipped by 4 bases and J by 6 bases; unmatched bases: 8. The germline CDR1 and CDR2 sequences are LGHDT and YNNKEL (reference sequence). This CDR3 has 15 residues. The CDR3 is CASSRGTSGVNEQFF. The CDR3 DNA follows: TGTGCCAGCAGCCGCGGGACTAGTGGCGTCAATGAGCAGTTCTTC.

This chain uses TRBV6-2 or TRBV6-3 with TRBJ1-6; D is uncertain. CDR3 size: 15 residues. Looked up from germline, CDR1 is MNHEY and CDR2 is SVGEGT. CDR3 in DNA: TGTGCGATAGGCGGCCTACCGCGCGGTAATTCACCCCTCCACTTT. Translation gives CAIGGLPRGNSPLHF.

This clonotype was picked up many times. The rearrangement joins TRBV7-2 to TRBJ1-4; no clear D gene. CDR3 length: 13 amino acids. The ends were cut back, 4 bases at V and 8 bases at J, with 11 bases in the middle. The germline CDR1 and CDR2 sequences are SGHTA and FQGNSA. The CDR3 reads CASSSRSGEKLFF. CDR3 DNA sequence: TGTGCCAGCAGCTCTAGATCGGGAGAAAAACTGTTTTTT.

This clonotype has ten or more counts. The chain combines TRBV29-1 with TRBJ2-7; TRBD1 matches 7 bases. The V and J ends lost 5 bases and 2 bases, in that order; junction bases with no gene match: 3. The CDR3 has 12 residues. Germline CDR1 SQVTM, CDR2 ANQGSEA. DNA for the CDR3: TGCAGCGTTCGACAGGGCACCTACGAGCAGTACTTC. Amino acid sequence: CSVRQGTYEQYF.

The V call is TRBV7-6, the J call TRBJ2-1; 12 nucleotides align to TRBD2. V dropped 5 bases and J dropped 4; count of bases not matched to a gene: 6. Germline CDR1 is SGHVS and CDR2 is FNYEAQ. The CDR3 loop spans 16 amino acids. The CDR3 spells CASSTTSGGRYNEQFF. As DNA, the CDR3 is TGTGCCAGCAGCACGACTAGCGGGGGCCGGTACAATGAGCAGTTCTTC.

This clonotype was observed a few times. V gene TRBV27 combines with J gene TRBJ1-1; tentative D call: TRBD1 (5 bases). The V end lost 0 bases, the J end lost 1 base, and 15 bases lay between the germline ends. The CDR3 has 17 residues. Germline assignment: CDR1 MNHEY and CDR2 SMNVEV (reference sequence). In nucleotides, the CDR3 is TGTGCCAGCAGTTTATCCATATGGGGCAGAAGGAACACTGAAGCTTTCTTT. Translated, it gives CASSLSIWGRRNTEAFF.

This clonotype was observed at least ten times. This chain connects TRBV20-1 to TRBJ2-3; 7 bases are shared with TRBD2. The CDR3 consists of 14 residues. The ends lost 3 bases at V and 0 bases at J; junction bases unmatched: 3. Germline assignment: CDR1 DFQATT and CDR2 SNEGSKA (reference sequence). The CDR3 reads CSASLAASTDTQYF. The CDR3 DNA reads TGCAGTGCTAGTCTAGCGGCTAGCACAGATACGCAGTATTTT.

The table lists this clonotype with a few counts. The chain has TRBV7-7 and TRBJ2-7; possibly TRBD2 for D (5 bases). CDR1 is SSHAT, CDR2 FNYEAQ, per germline (reference sequence). Trimming took off 3 bases at V and 7 bases at J, with 13 bases between the two ends. The length of the CDR3 is 13 residues. CDR3 sequence reads: CASSLRRSAEQYF. In nucleotides, the CDR3 is TGTGCCAGCAGCTTGCGGAGGAGTGCGGAGCAGTACTTC.

This clonotype has at least ten counts. The V gene is TRBV5-1, the J gene TRBJ1-6, with TRBD1 identical over 8 bases. The CDR3 totals 14 residues. V lost 5 bases and J lost 7; bases outside the gene matches: 5. The germline CDR1 and CDR2 sequences are SGHRS and YFSETQ. This CDR3 is CASRPGQDNSPLHF. In DNA, the CDR3 is TGCGCCAGCAGACCGGGACAGGACAATTCACCCCTCCACTTT.

This clonotype was counted many times. The V and J genes are TRBV28 and TRBJ2-1; D may match TRBD1 or TRBD2 (5 bases each). The CDR3 totals 17 residues. In germline, CDR1 is MDHEN, CDR2 SYDVKM. The germline V and J ends were trimmed by 6 bases and 0 bases, with 18 bases remaining between them. CDR3 amino acids: CASRTDTGTDSYNEQFF. The CDR3 nucleotides read TGTGCCAGCAGGACCGATACCGGGACCGACTCCTACAATGAGCAGTTCTTC. Variable domain in full (rest from reference TRBV28 and TRBJ2-1): DVKVTQSSRYLVKRTGEKVFLECVQDMDHENMFWYRQDPGLGLRLIYFSYDVKMKEKGDIPEGYSVSREKKERFSLILESASTNQTSMYLCASRTDTGTDSYNEQFFGPGTRLTVL.

This clonotype was counted many times. The rearrangement uses TRBV5-1 and TRBJ2-3; tentatively, D is TRBD2 (7 bases). The CDR3 loop spans 15 amino acids. Trimming cost V 0 bases and J 7 bases, with 15 bases left between them. Germline V gives CDR1 SGHRS, CDR2 YFSETQ. CDR3 in DNA: TGCGCCAGCAGCTTGGATGGGGGGGCAAGTCATACGCAGTATTTT. Protein product: CASSLDGGASHTQYF.

The table lists this clonotype with many counts. The CDR3 sequence is CASSFRLAPGELFF. The CDR3 DNA sequence: TGTGCCAGCAGCTTCAGACTAGCCCCCGGGGAGCTGTTTTTT. J is TRBJ2-2 and V is TRBV5-5; 7 positions agree with TRBD2. The V segment lost 2 bases and the J segment 6 bases; nucleotides outside the gene matches: 4. Germline V gene data show CDR1 as SGHKS and CDR2 as YYEKEE (reference sequence). CDR3 length: 14 residues.

This clonotype was seen at least ten times. The chain recombines TRBV20-1 with TRBJ2-7, with 10 positions matching TRBD2. The CDR3 has 14 amino acids. V gave up 4 bases and J gave up 5 bases; unmatched junction bases: 8. Germline CDR1 reads DFQATT; CDR2 reads SNEGSKA (reference sequence). The CDR3 DNA follows: TGCAGTGCTACCAATTCGGGGACTAGCGACGAGCAGTACTTC. Translating it yields CSATNSGTSDEQYF.

This chain links TRBV20-1 with TRBJ1-5, with a weak D call TRBD1 (5 bases). Germline V gene lookup returns CDR1 DFQATT and CDR2 SNEGSKA (reference sequence). This CDR3 comprises 14 residues. The V gene lost 3 bases and the J gene lost 1 base, with 10 bases spanning the gap. CDR3 region: CSASNGGSNQPQHF. The CDR3 DNA reads as TGCAGTGCTAGTAACGGGGGGAGCAATCAGCCCCAGCATTTT.

In this sample, this clonotype turned up a few times. V usage is TRBV6-1 and J usage is TRBJ1-6; no definite D call. This CDR3 has 14 amino acids. Trimming took 6 bases from V and 0 from J, leaving 6 bases between them. Germline CDR1 MNHNS, CDR2 SASEGT. The CDR3 loop reads CASREASYNSPLHF. CDR3 bases: TGTGCCAGCAGGGAGGCCTCCTATAATTCACCCCTCCACTTT.

This clonotype was observed a handful of times. The chain carries TRBV5-1 and TRBJ2-1; the match to TRBD2 covers 8 bases. Trimming removed 7 bases from V and 0 bases from J; junction bases left unmatched: 3. CDR3 length equals 14 residues. Germline V lookup: CDR1 SGHRS, CDR2 YFSETQ. CDR3 DNA sequence: TGCGCCAGCCAAGCGGGGGCCTCCTACAATGAGCAGTTCTTC. Its translation: CASQAGASYNEQFF.

J is TRBJ2-2 and V is TRBV20-1; D tentatively reads TRBD1 or TRBD2 (5 bases each). Trimming took 6 bases from V and 5 from J, leaving 19 bases between them. The CDR3 covers 15 residues. Per germline, CDR1 DFQATT and CDR2 SNEGSKA (reference sequence). The CDR3 here is CSAGPWGKLTGELFF. Here the CDR3 DNA reads TGCAGTGCGGGTCCGTGGGGGAAGCTTACCGGGGAGCTGTTTTTT.

This clonotype was observed a handful of times. The chain carries TRBV29-1 and TRBJ1-1; tentative D call: TRBD1 (5 bases). The CDR3 length is 13 residues. Germline V gives CDR1 SQVTM, CDR2 ANQGSEA. Trimming took 6 bases from V and 1 from J, leaving 12 bases between them. The CDR3 DNA is TGCAGCGTCTCTCAGGGTACGAACACTGAAGCTTTCTTT. This translates into CSVSQGTNTEAFF.

There are many counts of this clonotype. The chain employs TRBV27 and TRBJ2-1, with unresolved D. V lost 4 bases, J lost 5 bases, and 3 bases lay in between. CDR1 MNHEY and CDR2 SMNVEV come from the germline V gene (reference sequence). This CDR3 spans 11 amino acids. In nucleotides, the CDR3 is TGTGCCAGCAGTTACCACAATGAGCAGTTCTTC. It is translated as CASSYHNEQFF.

This clonotype was detected ten times or more. The gene calls are TRBV10-3 and TRBJ1-6, with TRBD1 matching 7 bases. The germline V gene encodes CDR1 ENHRY and CDR2 SYGVKD. V lost 2 bases, J lost 8 bases, and 3 bases stayed unmatched. CDR3 length: 14 amino acids. The CDR3 reads CAISETGVDSPLHF. The CDR3 DNA sequence: TGTGCCATCAGTGAGACAGGGGTGGATTCACCCCTCCACTTT.

This chain links TRBV20-1 with TRBJ2-3, with a tentative D call TRBD2 (5 bases). With 1 base removed from V and 0 bases from J, the gap between germline ends came to 17 bases. The CDR3 length is 17 residues. CDR1 and CDR2 (germline): DFQATT, SNEGSKA (reference sequence). CDR3 sequence: CSARGLAGSGSTDTQYF. DNA for the CDR3: TGCAGTGCTAGAGGTTTAGCTGGGTCGGGGAGCACAGATACGCAGTATTTT.

The J gene is TRBJ2-5, the V gene TRBV5-6; possibly TRBD1 for D (5 bases). Germline CDR1 SGHDT, CDR2 YYEEEE. The CDR3 runs to 14 residues. Between the trimmed V and J ends, which lost 0 bases and 4 bases, there was a span of 10 bases. The CDR3 is CASSLGGFIETQYF. The CDR3, as DNA: TGTGCCAGCAGCTTGGGGGGCTTCATAGAGACCCAGTACTTC.

The table lists this clonotype with many counts. The V gene is TRBV6-5, the J gene TRBJ1-4; 9 bases are shared with TRBD1. The V and J ends lost 4 bases and 11 bases, in that order; junction bases with no gene match: 8. The germline gives CDR1 MNHEY, CDR2 SVGAGI. This CDR3 has 14 residues. CDR3 DNA sequence: TGTGCCAGCAGTTTTGGGACAGGGTTTCAGAAACTGTTTTTT. As protein: CASSFGTGFQKLFF.